Presented here are 4 T cell receptor beta chains from one specimen sequenced in a study of pediatric ulcerative colitis. The assay was immunoSEQ multiplex PCR, and TCRdb's table has in-frame clones only and misses some. The sample consists of 35,000 to 45,000 clones, around four fifths of them appearing once. The sequencing sample was made of blood. The receptors derive from a girl aged 10 to 17 with moderate ulcerative colitis.

The genes are TRBV30 and TRBJ1-2, with D perhaps TRBD1 (5 bases). The ends were cut back, 5 bases at V and 4 bases at J, with 5 bases in the middle. Germline V gene sequence: CDR1 GTSNPN, CDR2 SVGIG (reference sequence). The CDR3 spans 10 residues. This CDR3 reads CAWGTYGYTF. The CDR3 nucleotides are TGTGCCTGGGGGACCTATGGCTACACCTTC.

The chain uses TRBV14 and TRBJ1-4; 9 bases match TRBD1. Trimming removed 4 bases from V and 10 bases from J; junction bases left unmatched: 10. Germline V gene sequence: CDR1 SGHDN, CDR2 FVKESK. The CDR3 extends over 15 amino acids. This CDR3 is CASSRPGQGSGKLFF. The DNA for the CDR3 is TGTGCCAGCAGCCGACCGGGACAGGGTTCCGGAAAACTGTTTTTT.

The chain has TRBV7-9 and TRBJ1-1; D might be TRBD1 (6 bases). There are 13 residues in the CDR3. The V gene's germline CDR1 is SEHNR and CDR2 FQNEAQ (reference sequence). V was trimmed by 5 bases and J by 8 bases, leaving 15 bases between them. Written as DNA, the CDR3 is TGTGCCAGCAGCCGCGACGGAACAGGGGAAGCTTTCTTT. Encoded protein: CASSRDGTGEAFF.

The chain has TRBV11-3 and TRBJ2-1, with 8 bases that match TRBD2. Germline V gene data show CDR1 as SGHNT and CDR2 as YENEEA. The CDR3 sequence is 16 residues long. Germline trimming cut 4 bases from V and 3 bases from J; bases unmatched to any gene: 8. In DNA, the CDR3 is TGTGCCAGCAGCTCCCCCGGAGCGGGAGTCTACAATGAGCAGTTCTTC. Translation gives CASSSPGAGVYNEQFF.